Below are 23 T cell receptor beta chains sequenced from a single sample in a study of cytomegalovirus exposure and HLA in healthy donors. The PCR used 60 Vbeta and 13 Jbeta primers. TCRdb keeps only in-frame clones here, not all; method: immunoSEQ multiplex PCR. The sample consists of 210,000 or so clones, approximately 80% of them appearing once. The sequencing sample was made of PBMCs. These TCRs come from a man aged 35-49 years in good health and CMV-seronegative.

The chain joins TRBV5-6 to TRBJ2-7; D might be TRBD2 (6 bases). The CDR3 is 12 amino acids. CDR1 is SGHDT and CDR2 is YYEEEE in the germline V gene. Trimming stripped 1 base from V and 6 bases from J, with 8 bases between. The CDR3 DNA is TGTGCCAGCAGCTTGACGGGGGTCGAGCAGTACTTC. This encodes CASSLTGVEQYF. Together with reference TRBV5-6 and TRBJ2-7, the CDR3 gives the full variable domain: DAGVTQSPTHLIKTRGQQVTLRCSPKSGHDTVSWYQQALGQGPQFIFQYYEEEERQRGNFPDRFSGHQFPNYSSELNVNALLLGDSALYLCASSLTGVEQYFGPGTRLTVT.

J is TRBJ1-1 and V is TRBV11-2; the D gene is possibly TRBD1 (5 bases). Germline CDR1 SGHAT, CDR2 FQNNGV. The CDR3 sequence is 12 residues long. Trimming pared 8 bases from V and 7 bases from J, leaving 14 bases between. The CDR3 DNA is TGTGCCAGCTCGGGGGGGGTAGGTGAAGCTTTCTTT. This codes for CASSGGVGEAFF.

The CDR3: CASSPDRGEKNYGYTF. The CDR3 DNA reads TGTGCCAGCAGCCCGGACAGGGGGGAGAAAAACTATGGCTACACCTTC. The V and J genes are TRBV9 and TRBJ1-2; 10 nucleotides line up with TRBD1. Germline trimming cut 4 bases from V and 2 bases from J; bases unmatched to any gene: 8. The CDR3 contains 16 residues. Germline assignment: CDR1 SGDLS and CDR2 YYNGEE.

The chain has TRBV10-3 and TRBJ2-1; TRBD1 is a possible D gene (6 bases). CDR1 and CDR2 (germline): ENHRY, SYGVKD. The CDR3 spans 15 residues. The V gene lost 4 bases and the J gene lost 7 bases, with 17 bases spanning the gap. The CDR3 spells CAISAGAQGRNEQFF. DNA for the CDR3: TGTGCCATCAGTGCAGGGGCGCAGGGACGAAATGAGCAGTTCTTC.

This clone was counted between two and nine times. The chain recombines TRBV16 with TRBJ1-2; weak D call: TRBD1 (5 bases). The germline V and J ends were trimmed by 4 bases and 6 bases, with 21 bases remaining between them. Germline loops: CDR1 KGHSY, CDR2 FQNENV. The CDR3 is 16 residues long. The CDR3 is CASSPPRQGTSNGYTF. CDR3 DNA sequence: TGTGCCAGCAGCCCCCCCCGCCAGGGTACCAGTAATGGCTACACCTTC.

The table lists this clone with a count of one. The genes are TRBV6-1 and TRBJ1-1; possible D gene TRBD1, 6 bases. V lost 7 bases, J lost 1 base, and 13 bases lay in between. Germline CDR1 is MNHNS and CDR2 is SASEGT. The CDR3 is made up of 14 amino acids. The CDR3 spells CASNRDQANTEAFF. The DNA for the CDR3 is TGTGCCAGCAACAGGGACCAAGCGAACACTGAAGCTTTCTTT.

This clone has a single count. V is TRBV7-2 and J is TRBJ1-2; D remains ambiguous. Germline-derived CDR1 and CDR2 are SGHTA and FQGNSA. The CDR3 has 12 amino acids. V lost 1 base and J lost 8, with 8 bases in between. The CDR3 DNA reads as TGTGCCAGCAGCTTAGTGGCGCGGGGCTACACCTTC. It is translated as CASSLVARGYTF.

The rearrangement uses TRBV6-1 and TRBJ1-6, with D possibly being TRBD1 (5 bases). Germline CDR1 is MNHNS and CDR2 is SASEGT. V gave up 1 base and J gave up 0 bases, with 10 bases separating them. This CDR3 contains 17 residues. The CDR3 protein is CASSEGGGFSYNSPLHF. CDR3 coding DNA: TGTGCCAGCAGTGAAGGTGGGGGGTTCTCCTATAATTCACCCCTCCACTTT.

The rearrangement joins TRBV27 to TRBJ2-7; 8 bases line up with TRBD1. The length of the CDR3 is 17 residues. Per the germline V gene, CDR1 is MNHEY and CDR2 is SMNVEV (reference sequence). Unmatched junction bases numbered 10, after V lost 2 bases and J lost 1 base. CDR3 DNA sequence: TGTGCCAGCAGTTTACTCCCAAACAGGGGGAGATCCTACGAGCAGTACTTC. This encodes CASSLLPNRGRSYEQYF.

The chain uses TRBV2 and TRBJ2-4; 7 bases align to TRBD2. There are 12 residues in the CDR3. V gave up 8 bases and J gave up 10 bases; unmatched junction bases: 8. Germline CDR1 reads SNHLY; CDR2 reads FYNNEI. The CDR3 bases are TGTGCCAGCGGGGGGGGGTTGATTATTCAGTACTTC. Translating gives CASGGGLIIQYF.

The rearrangement links TRBV5-6 to TRBJ2-7, with D unresolved. CDR1 SGHDT and CDR2 YYEEEE come from the germline V gene. Trimming shortened V by 0 bases and J by 0 bases, and 13 bases separated the two germline ends. The CDR3 sequence is 16 residues long. CDR3 sequence (DNA): TGTGCCAGCAGCTTGGAAGTACCGGTTTCCTCCTACGAGCAGTACTTC. Its translation: CASSLEVPVSSYEQYF.

The rearrangement joins TRBV5-4 to TRBJ1-2, with no clear D. CDR1 is SGHNT and CDR2 is YYREEE in the germline V gene (reference sequence). This CDR3 is 13 amino acids long. The V end was cut by 1 base, the J end by 4 bases, with 8 bases between. The CDR3, as DNA: TGTGCCAGCAGCTTGCGGGGAGCCTATGGCTACACCTTC. It codes for CASSLRGAYGYTF.

The chain carries TRBV7-9 and TRBJ2-5, with D tentatively TRBD1 (6 bases). The V gene lost 1 base and the J gene lost 10 bases, with 13 bases spanning the gap. CDR1 is SEHNR, CDR2 FQNEAQ, per germline (reference sequence). This CDR3 contains 13 residues. The CDR3 reads CASSLEGRGDQYF. The CDR3 DNA sequence: TGTGCCAGCAGCTTAGAGGGCAGGGGCGACCAGTACTTC.

The V gene is TRBV7-2, the J gene TRBJ2-3; 13 nucleotides line up with TRBD2. Germline V gene lookup returns CDR1 SGHTA and CDR2 FQGNSA. The CDR3 sequence is 16 residues long. With 1 base clipped from V and 7 bases from J, the junction kept 5 bases outside the gene matches. Here the CDR3 DNA reads TGTGCCAGCAGCTTAGTACTAGCGGGAGGGGAGTATACGCAGTATTTT. Amino acid sequence: CASSLVLAGGEYTQYF.

The V and J genes are TRBV15 and TRBJ2-3; 9 bases agree with TRBD2. The CDR3 is made up of 15 amino acids. V gave up 5 bases and J gave up 4 bases; unmatched junction bases: 7. Per germline, CDR1 LNHNV and CDR2 YYDKDF (reference sequence). CDR3 sequence reads: CATSGIAGEADTQYF. For the CDR3, the DNA is TGTGCCACCAGCGGGATAGCGGGAGAAGCAGATACGCAGTATTTT. Full variable domain (missing parts from reference TRBV15 and TRBJ2-3): DAMVIQNPRYQVTQFGKPVTLSCSQTLNHNVMYWYQQKSSQAPKLLFHYYDKDFNNEADTPDNFQSRRPNTSFCFLDIRSPGLGDTAMYLCATSGIAGEADTQYFGPGTRLTVL.

Comments on this clone: An end of the junction differs from the germline gene, which may be a read error. This sample also contains other DNA sequences that code for the same CDR3. The rearrangement links TRBV27 to TRBJ1-6; the D is unclear. Germline V gene lookup returns CDR1 MNHEY and CDR2 SMNVEV (reference sequence). The CDR3 totals 15 residues. The CDR3: CASSLRRGMDSPLHF. CDR3 nucleotides: TGCGCCAGCAGTCTACGAAGAGGGATGGATTCACCCCTCCACTTT.

The J gene is TRBJ1-1, the V gene TRBV6-5; 7 nucleotides agree with TRBD1. V was clipped by 7 bases and J by 11 bases; unmatched bases: 13. The CDR3 consists of 13 residues. The germline CDR1 and CDR2 sequences are MNHEY and SVGAGI. The DNA of the CDR3 is TGTGCCAGCATGTTAGGACAGGCCCAACGGGCTTTCTTT. It codes for CASMLGQAQRAFF.

This clone was counted between two and nine times. The chain recombines TRBV15 with TRBJ2-5; 9 nucleotides agree with TRBD1. Germline assignment: CDR1 LNHNV and CDR2 YYDKDF (reference sequence). The CDR3 extends over 15 amino acids. The ends lost 2 bases at V and 2 bases at J; junction bases unmatched: 3. In nucleotides, the CDR3 is TGTGCCACCAGCAGAACGGGACAGGGACAAGAGACCCAGTACTTC. Translation: CATSRTGQGQETQYF.

The chain has TRBV7-2 and TRBJ2-2, with TRBD2 matching over 10 bases. CDR3 length: 16 residues. The germline gives CDR1 SGHTA, CDR2 FQGNSA. Trimming removed 4 bases from V and 6 bases from J; junction bases left unmatched: 8. CDR3 sequence reads: CASSSTGLAVSGELFF. The CDR3 DNA reads TGTGCCAGCAGCTCCACCGGACTAGCGGTGTCCGGGGAGCTGTTTTTT.

This clone was picked up a small number of times. The genes are TRBV5-1 and TRBJ2-3; TRBD2 aligns across 10 bases. J was trimmed by 6 bases and V by 1 base; bases with no gene match: 8. Germline V gene data show CDR1 as SGHRS and CDR2 as YFSETQ. The CDR3 consists of 16 residues. The CDR3 spells CASSLSSGRAGDTQYF. In DNA, the CDR3 is TGCGCCAGCAGCTTGTCAAGCGGGAGGGCCGGGGATACGCAGTATTTT.

The chain carries TRBV27 and TRBJ2-1, with D perhaps TRBD2 (5 bases). V lost 5 bases to trimming and J lost 4 bases, with 15 bases between them. The germline CDR1 and CDR2 sequences are MNHEY and SMNVEV (reference sequence). The CDR3 is made up of 15 amino acids. The CDR3 coding sequence is TGTGCCAGCAGTCCAACCCCGGGGTTGTACAATGAGCAGTTCTTC. It is translated as CASSPTPGLYNEQFF.

This chain uses TRBV27 with TRBJ2-2; maybe TRBD1 (6 bases). The CDR3 loop spans 13 amino acids. Germline V gene lookup returns CDR1 MNHEY and CDR2 SMNVEV (reference sequence). Trimming pared 4 bases from V and 6 bases from J, leaving 9 bases between. The CDR3 region is CASSWTVSGELFF. The CDR3 coding sequence is TGTGCCAGCAGTTGGACAGTTTCCGGGGAGCTGTTTTTT.

This chain joins TRBV4-3 and TRBJ2-2; D might be TRBD1 (5 bases). CDR1 LGHNA and CDR2 YSLEER come from the germline V gene. With 5 bases removed from V and 5 bases from J, the gap between germline ends came to 12 bases. The CDR3 extends over 14 amino acids. CDR3: CASSGLGATGELFF. The CDR3 nucleotides are TGCGCCAGCAGCGGGTTAGGGGCGACCGGGGAGCTGTTTTTT.